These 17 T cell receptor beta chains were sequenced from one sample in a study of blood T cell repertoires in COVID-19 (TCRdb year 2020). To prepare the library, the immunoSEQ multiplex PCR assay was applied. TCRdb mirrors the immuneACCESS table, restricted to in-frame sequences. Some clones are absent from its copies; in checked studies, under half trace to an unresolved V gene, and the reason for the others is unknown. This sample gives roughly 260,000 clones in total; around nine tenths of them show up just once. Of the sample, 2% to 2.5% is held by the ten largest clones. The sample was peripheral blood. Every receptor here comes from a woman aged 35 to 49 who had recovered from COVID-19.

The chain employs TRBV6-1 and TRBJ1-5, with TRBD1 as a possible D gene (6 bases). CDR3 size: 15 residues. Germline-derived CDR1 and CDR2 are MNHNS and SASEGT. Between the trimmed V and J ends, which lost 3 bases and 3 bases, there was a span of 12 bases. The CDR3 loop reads CASSESWGPNQPQHF. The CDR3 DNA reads TGTGCCAGCAGTGAGAGTTGGGGGCCCAATCAGCCCCAGCATTTT.

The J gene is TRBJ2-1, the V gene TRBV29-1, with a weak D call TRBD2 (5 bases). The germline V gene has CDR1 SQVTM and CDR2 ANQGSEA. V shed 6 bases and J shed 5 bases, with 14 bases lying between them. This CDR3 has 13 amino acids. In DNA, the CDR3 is TGCAGCGTCCGCGGGCCGTCGAACAATGAGCAGTTCTTC. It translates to CSVRGPSNNEQFF.

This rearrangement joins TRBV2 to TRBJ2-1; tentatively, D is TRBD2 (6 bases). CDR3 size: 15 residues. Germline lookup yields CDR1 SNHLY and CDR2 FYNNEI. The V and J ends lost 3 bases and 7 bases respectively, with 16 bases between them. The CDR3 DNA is TGTGCCAGCAGTGATGGAGGGACGACTTATAATGAGCAGTTCTTC. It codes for CASSDGGTTYNEQFF.

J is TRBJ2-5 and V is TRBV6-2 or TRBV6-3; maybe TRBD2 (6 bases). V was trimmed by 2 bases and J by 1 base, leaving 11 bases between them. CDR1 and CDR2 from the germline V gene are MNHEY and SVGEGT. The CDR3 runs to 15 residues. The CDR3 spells CASSYGGTAQETQYF. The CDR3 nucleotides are TGTGCCAGCAGTTACGGCGGGACTGCCCAAGAGACCCAGTACTTC.

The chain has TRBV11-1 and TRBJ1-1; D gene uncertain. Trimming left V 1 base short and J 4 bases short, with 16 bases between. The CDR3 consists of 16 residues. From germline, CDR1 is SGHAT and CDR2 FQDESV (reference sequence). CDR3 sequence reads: CASSLVGGSYGTEAFF. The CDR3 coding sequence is TGTGCCAGCAGCTTAGTAGGAGGCAGCTATGGCACTGAAGCTTTCTTT.

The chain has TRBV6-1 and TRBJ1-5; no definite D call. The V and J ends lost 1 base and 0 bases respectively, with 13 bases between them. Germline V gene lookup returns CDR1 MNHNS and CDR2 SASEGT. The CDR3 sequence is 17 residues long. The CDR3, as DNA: TGTGCCAGCAGTGAAGACGGTGTGGTATATAGCAATCAGCCCCAGCATTTT. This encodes CASSEDGVVYSNQPQHF.

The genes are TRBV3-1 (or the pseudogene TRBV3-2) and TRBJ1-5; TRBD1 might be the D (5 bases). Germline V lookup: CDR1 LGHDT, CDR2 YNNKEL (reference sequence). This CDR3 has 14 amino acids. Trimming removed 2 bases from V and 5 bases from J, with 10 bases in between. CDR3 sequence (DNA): TGTGCCAGCAGCCAACAGGGAGGGGATCAGCCCCAGCATTTT. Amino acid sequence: CASSQQGGDQPQHF.

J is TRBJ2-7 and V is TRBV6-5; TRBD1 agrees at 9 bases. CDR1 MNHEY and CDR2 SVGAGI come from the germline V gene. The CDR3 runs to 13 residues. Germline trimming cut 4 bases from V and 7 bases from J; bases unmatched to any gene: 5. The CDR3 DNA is TGTGCCAGCAGTTTACAGGGGGCGGGGGAGCAGTACTTC. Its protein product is CASSLQGAGEQYF.

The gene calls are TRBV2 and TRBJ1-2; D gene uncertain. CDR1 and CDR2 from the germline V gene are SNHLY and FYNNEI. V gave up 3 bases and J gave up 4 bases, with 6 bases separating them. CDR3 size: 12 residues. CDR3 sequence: CASSEMAYGYTF. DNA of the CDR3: TGTGCCAGCAGTGAGATGGCCTATGGCTACACCTTC.

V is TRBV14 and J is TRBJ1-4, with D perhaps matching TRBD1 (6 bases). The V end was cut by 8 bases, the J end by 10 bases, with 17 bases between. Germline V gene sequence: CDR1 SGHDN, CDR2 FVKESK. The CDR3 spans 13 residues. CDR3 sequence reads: CASSGQSTGKLFF. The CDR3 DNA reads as TGTGCCAGCTCGGGACAATCTACGGGAAAACTGTTTTTT.

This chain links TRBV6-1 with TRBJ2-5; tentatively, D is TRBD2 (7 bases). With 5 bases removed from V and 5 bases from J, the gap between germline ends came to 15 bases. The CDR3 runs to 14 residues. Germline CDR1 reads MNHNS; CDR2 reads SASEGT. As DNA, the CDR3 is TGTGCCAGCAGTTCTCTGGCGGGGGCGGAGACCCAGTACTTC. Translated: CASSSLAGAETQYF.

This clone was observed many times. CDR3 bases: TGTGCCAGCAGCCCCTTTATGAACACCGGGGAGCTGTTTTTT. Translating gives CASSPFMNTGELFF. The chain links TRBV14 to TRBJ2-2, with D unclear. Trimming pared 4 bases from V and 1 base from J, leaving 7 bases between. CDR3 length: 14 residues. Germline assignment: CDR1 SGHDN and CDR2 FVKESK.

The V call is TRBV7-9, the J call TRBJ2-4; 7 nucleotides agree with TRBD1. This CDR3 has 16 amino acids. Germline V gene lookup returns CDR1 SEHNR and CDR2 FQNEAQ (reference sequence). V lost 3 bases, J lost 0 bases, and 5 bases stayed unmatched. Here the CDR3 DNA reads TGTGCCAGCAGCTTTACAGGGGTGGGAGCCAAAAACATTCAGTACTTC. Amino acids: CASSFTGVGAKNIQYF.

The CDR3 DNA follows: TGTGCCAGCAGGGGACCGGGCGCGGGATACGAGCAGTTCTTC. Protein sequence: CASRGPGAGYEQFF. This sequence joins TRBV28 and TRBJ2-1; D perhaps matches TRBD2 (6 bases). Germline CDR1 and CDR2: MDHEN and SYDVKM. CDR3 length: 14 residues. V was pared by 6 bases and J by 10 bases, with 19 bases between.

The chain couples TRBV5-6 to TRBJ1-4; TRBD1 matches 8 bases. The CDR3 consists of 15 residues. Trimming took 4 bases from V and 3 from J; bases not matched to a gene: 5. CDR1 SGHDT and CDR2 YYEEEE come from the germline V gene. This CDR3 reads CASSRRGLANEKLFF. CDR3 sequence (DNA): TGTGCCAGCAGCCGCAGGGGGCTAGCTAATGAAAAACTGTTTTTT.

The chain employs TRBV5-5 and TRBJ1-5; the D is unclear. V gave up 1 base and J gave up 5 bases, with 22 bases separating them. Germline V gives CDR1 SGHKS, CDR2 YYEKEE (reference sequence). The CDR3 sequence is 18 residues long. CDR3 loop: CASSLRVESANLHQPQHF. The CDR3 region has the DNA TGTGCCAGCAGCTTGCGGGTCGAATCCGCGAACCTCCATCAGCCCCAGCATTTT.

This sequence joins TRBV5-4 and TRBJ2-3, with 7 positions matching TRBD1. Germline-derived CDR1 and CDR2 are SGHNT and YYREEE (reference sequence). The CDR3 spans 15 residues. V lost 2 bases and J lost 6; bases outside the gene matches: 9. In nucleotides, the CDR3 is TGTGCCAGCAGCTTAGACAGGGTGCCAGCGGATACGCAGTATTTT. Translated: CASSLDRVPADTQYF.